This T cell receptor (beta chain) is from a study of T cell changes during pregnancy in multiple sclerosis. Sequencing used immunoSEQ multiplex PCR; TCRdb keeps in-frame clones, though not all of them. The sample has about 60,000 clones; 90% to 95% are singletons. The CDR3 has 21 residues. Per germline, CDR1 LNHDA and CDR2 SQIVND (reference sequence). With V trimmed by 7 bases and J by 0 bases, 20 bases remained unmatched. The source of this sequence is a female donor with multiple sclerosis, enrolled in a pregnancy study. The chain is built from TRBV19 and TRBJ2-5; 13 bases are shared with TRBD2. The material sequenced was peripheral blood, taken in the first trimester of pregnancy. CDR3 nucleotides: TGTGCCAGTAACAGGGGGTTGCTATCCCCGGGACTAGCGGGACACCAAGAGACCCAGTACTTC. Translated: CASNRGLLSPGLAGHQETQYF. Looking up the rest from reference TRBV19 and TRBJ2-5 gives the full variable domain: DGGITQSPKYLFRKEGQNVTLSCEQNLNHDAMYWYRQDPGQGLRLIYYSQIVNDFQKGDIAEGYSVSREKKESFPLTVTSAQKNPTAFYLCASNRGLLSPGLAGHQETQYFGPGTRLLVL.